Listed below are T cell receptor beta chains from one sample, sequenced in a study of blood T cell repertoires in COVID-19. Assay used: immunoSEQ multiplex PCR; TCRdb lists only in-frame clones, some missing. Counted here are about 440,000 clones, about 85% occurring once; the ten biggest clones make up roughly 2%. Sequences were obtained from PBMCs or T cells enriched from blood (not recorded which). Receptors originate from a woman between 18 and 30 years old with acute COVID-19. CDR3s include the opening cysteine and the closing phenylalanine or tryptophan. A D gene is named only where the DNA matches it firmly. Expanded clones are given a class, and other clones once, few, many or no size at all.

j_call d_call v_call clone_size cdr3_nt cdr3_aa
TRBJ1-1 TRBD1 TRBV12-5 . TGTGCTAGTGGTTTGACCCCGACAGGGACCCATGAAGCTTTCTTT CASGLTPTGTHEAFF
TRBJ1-1 TRBD1 TRBV10-3 . TGTGCCATCAGTGAGTCGGGGACAGGGGCGATTGAAGCTTTCTTT CAISESGTGAIEAFF
TRBJ1-4 . TRBV10-3 . TGTGCCATCAGACCAGGGGAGGGAGAAAAACTGTTTTTT CAIRPGEGEKLFF
TRBJ2-1 TRBD1 TRBV28 many TGTGCCAGCAGTCCCGGACAGGGGGCTGTCCCCTACAATGAGCAGTTCTTC CASSPGQGAVPYNEQFF
TRBJ1-1 . TRBV4-1 once TGCGCCAGCAGCCAAGATAACAGGGTGGCTTTCTTT CASSQDNRVAFF
TRBJ2-7 TRBD2 TRBV6-5 . TGTGCCAGCAGGATCCAAGCGGGGTCCTTCTACGAGCAGTACTTC CASRIQAGSFYEQYF
TRBJ1-3 . TRBV5-6 . TGTGCCAGCAGCCGGGGAATCTCTGGAAACACCATATATTTT CASSRGISGNTIYF
TRBJ2-5 . TRBV10-3 . TGTGCCATCAGTGAGTCGAGGGAGACCCAGTACTTC CAISESRETQYF
TRBJ1-1 TRBD1 TRBV2 . TGTGCCAGCAACAGGGGGAACACTGAAGCTTTCTTT CASNRGNTEAFF
TRBJ1-6 TRBD1 TRBV6-5 . TGTGCCAGCAGGTCCCCAGGGGGCAAGAATTCACCCCTCCACTTT CASRSPGGKNSPLHF
TRBJ2-7 TRBD1 TRBV7-7 once TGTGCTAGCCGTAAAACCGGGACAGGTTACTACGAGCAGTACTTC CASRKTGTGYYEQYF